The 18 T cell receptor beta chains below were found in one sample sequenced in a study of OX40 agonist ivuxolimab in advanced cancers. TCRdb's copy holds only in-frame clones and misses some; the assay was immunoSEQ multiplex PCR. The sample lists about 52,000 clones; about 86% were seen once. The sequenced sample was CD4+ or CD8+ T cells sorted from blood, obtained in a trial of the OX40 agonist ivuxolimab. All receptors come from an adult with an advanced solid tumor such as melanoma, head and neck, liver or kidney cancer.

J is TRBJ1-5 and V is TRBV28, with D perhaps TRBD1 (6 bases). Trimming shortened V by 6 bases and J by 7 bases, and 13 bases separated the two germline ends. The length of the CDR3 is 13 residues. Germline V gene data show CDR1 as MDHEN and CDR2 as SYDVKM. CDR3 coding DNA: TGTGCCAGCAGAAAGGGGGGGGAACAGCCCCAGCATTTT. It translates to CASRKGGEQPQHF.

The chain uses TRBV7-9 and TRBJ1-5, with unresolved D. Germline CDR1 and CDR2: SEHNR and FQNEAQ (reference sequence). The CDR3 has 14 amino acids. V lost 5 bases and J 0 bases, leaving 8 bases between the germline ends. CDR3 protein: CASSPTTSNQPQHF. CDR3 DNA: TGTGCCAGCAGCCCCACCACTAGCAATCAGCCCCAGCATTTT.

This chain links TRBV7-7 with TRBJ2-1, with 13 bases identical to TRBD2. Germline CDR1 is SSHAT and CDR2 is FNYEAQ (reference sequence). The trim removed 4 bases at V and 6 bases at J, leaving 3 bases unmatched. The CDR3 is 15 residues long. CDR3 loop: CASSSGLAGVNEQFF. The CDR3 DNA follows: TGTGCCAGCAGCTCAGGACTAGCGGGGGTCAATGAGCAGTTCTTC. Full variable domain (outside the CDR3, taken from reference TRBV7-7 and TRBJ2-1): GAGVSQSPRYKVTKRGQDVTLRCDPISSHATLYWYQQALGQGPEFLTYFNYEAQPDKSGLPSDRFSAERPEGSISTLTIQRTEQRDSAMYRCASSSGLAGVNEQFFGPGTRLTVL.

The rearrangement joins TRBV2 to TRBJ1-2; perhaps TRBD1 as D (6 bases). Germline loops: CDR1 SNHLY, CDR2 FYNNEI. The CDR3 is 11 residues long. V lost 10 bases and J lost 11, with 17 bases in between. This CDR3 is CATKRQQGYTF. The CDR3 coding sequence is TGTGCCACCAAAAGGCAACAGGGTTACACCTTC.

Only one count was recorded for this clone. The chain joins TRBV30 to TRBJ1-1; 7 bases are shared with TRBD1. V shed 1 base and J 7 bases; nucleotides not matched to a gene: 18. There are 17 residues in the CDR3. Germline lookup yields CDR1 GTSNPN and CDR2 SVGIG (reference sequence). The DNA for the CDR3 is TGTGCCTGGAGTGGGGGGGCCGACAGGGTTTTGTGGGGTGAAGCTTTCTTT. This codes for CAWSGGADRVLWGEAFF.

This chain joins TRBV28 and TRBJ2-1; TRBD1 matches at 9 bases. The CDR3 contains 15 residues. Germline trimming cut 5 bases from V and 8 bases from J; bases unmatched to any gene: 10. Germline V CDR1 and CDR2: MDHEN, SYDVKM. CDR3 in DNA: TGTGCCAGCAGTCCCGCCGGGACAGGGACGGATGAGCAGTTCTTC. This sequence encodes CASSPAGTGTDEQFF.

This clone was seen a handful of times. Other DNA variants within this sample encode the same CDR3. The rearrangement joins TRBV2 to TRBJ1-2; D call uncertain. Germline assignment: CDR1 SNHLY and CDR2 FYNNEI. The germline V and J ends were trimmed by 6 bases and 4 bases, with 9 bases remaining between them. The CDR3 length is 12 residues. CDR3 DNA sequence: TGTGCCAGCAGCGGGGAGGTCTATGGCTACACCTTC. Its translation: CASSGEVYGYTF.

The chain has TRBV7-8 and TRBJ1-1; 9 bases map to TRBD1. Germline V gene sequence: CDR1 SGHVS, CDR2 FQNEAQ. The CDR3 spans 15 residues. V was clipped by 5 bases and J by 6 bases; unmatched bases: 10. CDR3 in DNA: TGTGCCAGCAGCGTAGGGACAGGGAATGGCGCTGAAGCTTTCTTT. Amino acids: CASSVGTGNGAEAFF.

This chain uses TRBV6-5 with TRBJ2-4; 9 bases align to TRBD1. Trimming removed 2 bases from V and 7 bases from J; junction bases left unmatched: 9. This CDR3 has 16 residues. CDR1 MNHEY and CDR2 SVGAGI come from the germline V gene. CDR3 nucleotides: TGTGCCAGCAGTTACAGCCGGGACAGGGCTAAGAACATTCAGTACTTC. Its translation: CASSYSRDRAKNIQYF.

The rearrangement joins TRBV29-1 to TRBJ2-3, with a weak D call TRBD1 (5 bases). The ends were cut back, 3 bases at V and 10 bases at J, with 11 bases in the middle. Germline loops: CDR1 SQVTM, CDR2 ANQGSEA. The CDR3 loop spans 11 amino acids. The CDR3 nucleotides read TGCAGCGTTGAGTCGGGCAGGGCGCAGTATTTT. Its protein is CSVESGRAQYF.

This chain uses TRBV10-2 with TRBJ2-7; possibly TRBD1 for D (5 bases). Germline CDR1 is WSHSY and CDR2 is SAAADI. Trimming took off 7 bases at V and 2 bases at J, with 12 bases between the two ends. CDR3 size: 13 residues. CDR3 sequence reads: CASKRQPPYEQYF. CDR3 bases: TGCGCCAGCAAAAGACAGCCGCCCTACGAGCAGTACTTC.

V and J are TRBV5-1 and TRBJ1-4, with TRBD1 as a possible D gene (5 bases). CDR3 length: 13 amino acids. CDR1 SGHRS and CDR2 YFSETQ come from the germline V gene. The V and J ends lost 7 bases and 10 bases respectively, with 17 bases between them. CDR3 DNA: TGCGCCAGCGGTTCGGGGCACGGAGGAAAACTGTTTTTT. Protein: CASGSGHGGKLFF.

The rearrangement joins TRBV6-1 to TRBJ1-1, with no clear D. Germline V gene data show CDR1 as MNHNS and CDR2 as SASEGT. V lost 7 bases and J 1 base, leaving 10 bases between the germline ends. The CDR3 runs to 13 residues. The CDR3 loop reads CASNLMENTEAFF. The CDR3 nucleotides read TGTGCCAGCAACCTAATGGAGAACACTGAAGCTTTCTTT.

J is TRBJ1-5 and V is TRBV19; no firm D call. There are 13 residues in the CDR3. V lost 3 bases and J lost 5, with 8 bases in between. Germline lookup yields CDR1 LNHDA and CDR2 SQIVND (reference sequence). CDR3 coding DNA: TGTGCCAGTAGTATCAATGGGGATCAGCCCCAGCATTTT. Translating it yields CASSINGDQPQHF.

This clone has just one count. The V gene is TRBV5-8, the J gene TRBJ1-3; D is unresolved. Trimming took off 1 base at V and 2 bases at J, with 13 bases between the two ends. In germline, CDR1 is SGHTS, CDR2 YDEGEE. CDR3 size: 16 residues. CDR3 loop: CASSLFSGPPGNTIYF. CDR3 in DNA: TGTGCCAGCAGCTTGTTTAGTGGGCCCCCTGGAAACACCATATATTTT.

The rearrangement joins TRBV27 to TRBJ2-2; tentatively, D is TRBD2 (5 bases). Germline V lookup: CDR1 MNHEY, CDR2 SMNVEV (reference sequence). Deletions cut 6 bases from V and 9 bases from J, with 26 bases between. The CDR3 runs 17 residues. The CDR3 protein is CASSLSVGVLSVRELFF. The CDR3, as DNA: TGTGCCAGCAGCCTGAGTGTCGGGGTCCTATCGGTCAGGGAGCTGTTTTTT.

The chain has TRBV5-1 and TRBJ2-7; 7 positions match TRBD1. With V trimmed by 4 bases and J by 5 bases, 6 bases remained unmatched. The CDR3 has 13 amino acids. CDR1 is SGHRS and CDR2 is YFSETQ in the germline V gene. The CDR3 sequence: CASSRGLMNEQYF. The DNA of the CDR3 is TGCGCCAGCAGCAGGGGGCTTATGAACGAGCAGTACTTC.

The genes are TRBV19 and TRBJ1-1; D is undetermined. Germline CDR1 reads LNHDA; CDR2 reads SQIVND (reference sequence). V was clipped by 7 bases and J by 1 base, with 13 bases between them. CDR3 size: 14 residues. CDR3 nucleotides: TGTGCCAGTACGGCCCGCCGCGAGAACACTGAAGCTTTCTTT. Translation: CASTARRENTEAFF. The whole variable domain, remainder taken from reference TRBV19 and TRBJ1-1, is DGGITQSPKYLFRKEGQNVTLSCEQNLNHDAMYWYRQDPGQGLRLIYYSQIVNDFQKGDIAEGYSVSREKKESFPLTVTSAQKNPTAFYLCASTARRENTEAFFGQGTRLTVV.